The present entry profiles one TCR beta chain with its context. The target of this receptor is not known. Nothing much larger sits one base from this clone, and base qualities are not available. V loses 7 bases, J loses 10 bases, and the germline ends lie 24 bases apart. Reading from cysteine to phenylalanine, the CDR3 counts 15 amino acids. Solely the CDR3 DNA is kept, with 45 bases framed from the first base. CDR1 and CDR2 are drawn from the germline V gene: SGHDT, YYEEEE. These data come from a study of blood T cell repertoires in COVID-19 (dated by TCRdb to the early 2020s). Regarding the research as a whole: The collaborator samples originated in the United States, Italy and Spain and spanned the acute and convalescent phases of COVID-19. The prospective study material was composed of cDNA or gDNA derived from T cells, B-cell-depleted T cells, or PBMCs. Deeply sampled blood TCRbeta repertoires from subjects exposed to, actively infected with, or recovered from COVID-19 were included in the dataset. The repertoires were released in a freely available public database intended as a resource for research on the immune response to SARS-CoV-2. Samples were obtained from the ongoing ImmuneRACE study (first 160 participants) and from about 1,300 subjects provided by 6 global collaborators. Nearly every sample came with metadata listing a de-identified subject ID, COVID-19 status, age in years and sex. Where available, HLA class I and class II types were obtained from metadata supplied by the sample provider rather than from assay-based typing. General conclusions and limits of the study: Clinical and demographic metadata were provided uncurated, with the amount varying by source and participant.

TCRbeta CDR3 regions were amplified from genomic DNA by means of the immunoSEQ Assay, a bias-controlled multiplex PCR. The published analysis was carried out like this. The number of nucleated cells in each sample was estimated by amplification of reference gene primers within the assay. Sequence reads were collapsed and filtered to measure the absolute abundance of every unique TCRbeta CDR3 rearrangement. Productive Simpson clonality was computed per sample as the square root of Simpson's diversity index over productive rearrangements. TCRdb holds this immuneACCESS table with in-frame rearrangements only. Some clones are missing; in checked studies, unresolved V genes explain under half, and the rest has no known cause. That table supplies the V and J calls and clone size; D and trimming were determined from the DNA. The sample table lists more than 90,000 clones, around 88% of them with a count of one. The top ten clonotypes cover about 16% of the sample.

One collaborating source in Seattle enrolled patients during active infection and followed them longitudinally through the course of disease. Collaborating institutions collected whole blood in K2EDTA tubes following their own protocols. Collaborator samples were shipped for TCRbeta analysis as frozen whole blood, isolated PBMCs, or DNA extracted from either sample type. The sequencing sample was made of peripheral blood. This receptor was identified in a woman aged 55-69 years with COVID-19, enrolled during active disease. The rearranged chain carries TRBV5-6 and TRBJ2-1, with a tentative D gene TRBD1 over 8 matching bases. The nucleotide sequence reads as follows: TGTGCCAGCGGAGCGGGACAGGTCCTTCGGTTAGAGCAGTTCTTC. Its coded protein is CASGAGQVLRLEQFF.